A selection of T cell receptor beta chains follows, all from one sample in a study of blood T cell repertoires in COVID-19. TCRdb keeps only in-frame clones here, not all; method: immunoSEQ multiplex PCR. The top ten clones hold 5% to 7% of a sample with roughly 330,000 clones, roughly 90% of them seen once. Sequencing was done on a sample of peripheral blood. These receptors were obtained from a man between 18 and 35 years old who had recovered from COVID-19. CDR3s leave out the opening cysteine and the closing phenylalanine or tryptophan. The D gene is left open where the match is weak.

TRBD2 | TRBV7-6 | ASSPSRLAYETQY
- | TRBV19 | ASSIVNEGNEQY
TRBD2 | TRBV18 | ASSPPGGGCYEQY
- | TRBV9 | ASSVSGWDSNYGYT
TRBD1 | TRBV19 | ASSMSGQGSEF
TRBD1 | TRBV19 | ASSTTGTAGEKLF
TRBD2 | TRBV3-1/TRBV3-2 | ASSFSGKETQY
TRBD1 | TRBV12-3/TRBV12-4 | ASTSTGVEAF
- | TRBV19 | ASSWRTGGVFYEQY
- | TRBV5-5 | ASSLSPNEVAAF
TRBD1 | TRBV19 | ASSIGATGTNEQY
- | TRBV7-9 | ASTTPLRGETQY
TRBD1 | TRBV19 | ASSIVQGAKYEQY
- | TRBV6-5 | ASSLDSYGYT
- | TRBV11-2 | ASSLTLTGNTIY
- | TRBV6-1 | ASSEPRLVGEHKETQY
- | TRBV6-2/TRBV6-3 | ASSYLTASLGYEQY
- | TRBV7-3 | ASSRGQTETQY
- | TRBV6-1 | ASSEDSFFSGNTIY
- | TRBV11-2 | ASSRGMNTEAF
TRBD2 | TRBV5-6 | ASSYRTTAGGADTQY
TRBD1 | TRBV9 | ASSAHRDSNYGYT
- | TRBV6-5 | ASSWSTGNTEAF
- | TRBV7-3 | ASVGDLQGPYGYT
- | TRBV25-1 | ASSRQDTLEAF
- | TRBV2 | ASSTGMASEKLF
TRBD1 | TRBV6-5 | ASRLGQNFYGYT
TRBD1 | TRBV19 | ASSLGTGPESEY
TRBD1 | TRBV27 | ASSPTGGFTEAF
TRBD2 | TRBV18 | ASSPEGLPSTDTQY
- | TRBV11-2 | ASSPAQGTGELF
- | TRBV5-1 | ASSLGPGKDGYT
TRBD1 | TRBV5-1 | ASSLTQGMPLNQPQH
- | TRBV6-5 | ASSPDRNSYNEQF
TRBD2 | TRBV5-4 | ASSLAGAGTDTQY
TRBD2 | TRBV11-3 | ASSLAGLAGYEQY
- | TRBV7-6 | ASSLGLSYPWEQY
TRBD1 | TRBV6-1 | ASSEEGQFWEQY
- | TRBV9 | ASSPPLGRGGTEAF
- | TRBV5-1 | ASSFGFYAGPGETQY
TRBD1 | TRBV30 | AWTSGGTGFNEKLF
TRBD2 | TRBV5-3 | ARSLIGLAGESSYNEQF
- | TRBV19 | ASTYSPDSNQPQH
- | TRBV7-8 | ASSQRLRPTNEKLF
- | TRBV25-1 | ASSRGGTFYGYT
- | TRBV10-3 | ATLGAGASSYNEQF